This TCR beta chain was recorded in a study of T cell clones after liver transplantation. Whole-study context: Immunosuppression withdrawal was tried within 2 years after liver transplantation in this trial. TCRbeta sequencing after a pre-transplant mixed lymphocyte reaction identified graft-donor-reactive clones, later tracked in post-transplant blood. Apart from three HCV-positive recipients, transplants were for non-autoimmune, non-viral reasons.

Germline V gene lookup returns CDR1 MNHEY and CDR2 SVGAGI. V was clipped by 0 bases and J by 5 bases, with 8 bases between them. This CDR3 spans 13 amino acids. About this clone: The target antigen is unknown.

Only in-frame clones appear in the TCRdb table, and some are missing; sequencing was by immunoSEQ multiplex PCR. The data hold fewer than 20,000 clones, with 75% to 90% observed a single time. General observations from the study: These preliminary findings come from unstandardized post-transplant sampling times.

Sequencing was performed on CD8+ T cells from blood, taken before liver transplant. The sequence came from a human donor who received a liver transplant. The V call is TRBV6-5, the J call TRBJ2-7; D is perhaps TRBD2 (6 bases). The CDR3 here is CASSYSGSHEQYF. The CDR3 DNA follows: TGTGCCAGCAGTTACTCCGGGAGCCACGAGCAGTACTTC.